This T cell receptor beta chain was profiled in a study of cytomegalovirus exposure and HLA in healthy donors. Across the whole study: Earlier sequencing of some 170 million T cells yielded 95 million to 120 million unique TCR beta sequences.

60 Vbeta and 13 Jbeta primers were used in PCR. The protocol was immunoSEQ multiplex PCR, while the TCRdb copy is restricted to in-frame clones and leaves out a portion. The repertoire holds about 170,000 clones, around 84% seen once, with roughly 2.2% in the top ten. Study-level findings and limits: Later work associated roughly 15,000 TCR beta sequences with HLA alleles at 0.05 false discovery rate.

Germline CDR1 and CDR2: LNHNV and YYDKDF (reference sequence). V lost 5 bases and J lost 2, with 12 bases in between. The CDR3 spans 14 residues. On this clone: What it recognizes is unknown.

The source material was PBMCs. The rearrangement links TRBV15 to TRBJ2-5, with a weak D call TRBD2 (5 bases). This clonotype was sampled from a man aged 18-30 years in good health and CMV-seropositive. CDR3 residues: CATSDRREQETQYF. The DNA of the CDR3 is TGTGCCACCAGCGACCGAAGGGAGCAAGAGACCCAGTACTTC.